This record looks at one TCR beta chain sequence and its context. Its antigen is not known. The data were taken from a study of persistence of HIV-infected CD4 T cells. General observations from the study: Compared with CD3/CD28-stimulated cells, CMV- and Gag-responding cells showed lower TCRbeta richness.

Nonspecific anti-CD3/anti-CD28 bead stimulation represents the broad CD4+ T cell repertoire. Responding CD4+ T cells were sorted by upregulation of both CD40 ligand and CD69. Before stimulation, PBMCs underwent CD8+ T cell depletion. The V gene lost 5 bases and the J gene lost 8 bases, with 12 bases spanning the gap. The germline V gene encodes CDR1 LNHDA and CDR2 SQIVND (reference sequence). The CDR3 is 12 amino acids. The immunoSEQ assay was version 4, run in survey mode. Assay: immunoSEQ multiplex PCR; the TCRdb copy retains only in-frame clones and omits some. The sample includes under 55,000 clones, less than 90% of them seen just once.

J is TRBJ1-2 and V is TRBV19; D remains ambiguous. The sequence derives from an adult woman with HIV who was CMV-seropositive. This material consisted of CD4+ T cells sorted from PBMCs after approximately 18-hour stimulation, taken from a patient who received antiretroviral therapy. CDR3 nucleotides: TGTGCCAGTAGTCCAAACCTGCGGGGCTACACCTTC. Translation: CASSPNLRGYTF.